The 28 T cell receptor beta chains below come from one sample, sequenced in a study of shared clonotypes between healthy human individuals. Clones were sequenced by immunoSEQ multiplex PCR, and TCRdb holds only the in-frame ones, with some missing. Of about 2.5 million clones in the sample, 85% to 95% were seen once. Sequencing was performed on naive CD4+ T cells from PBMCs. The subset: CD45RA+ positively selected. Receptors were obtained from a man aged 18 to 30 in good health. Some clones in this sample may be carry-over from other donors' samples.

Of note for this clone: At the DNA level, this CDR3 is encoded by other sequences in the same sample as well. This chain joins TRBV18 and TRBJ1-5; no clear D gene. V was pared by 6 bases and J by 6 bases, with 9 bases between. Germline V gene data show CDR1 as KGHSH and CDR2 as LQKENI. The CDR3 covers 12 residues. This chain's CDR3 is CASSPTGQPQHF. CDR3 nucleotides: TGTGCCAGCTCCCCGACGGGTCAGCCCCAGCATTTT.

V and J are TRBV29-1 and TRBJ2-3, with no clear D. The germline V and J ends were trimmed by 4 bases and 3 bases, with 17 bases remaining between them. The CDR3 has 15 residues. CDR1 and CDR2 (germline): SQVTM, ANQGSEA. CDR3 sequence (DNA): TGCAGCGTTGTCCCCGTCAACGTGGTGACAGATACGCAGTATTTT. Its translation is CSVVPVNVVTDTQYF.

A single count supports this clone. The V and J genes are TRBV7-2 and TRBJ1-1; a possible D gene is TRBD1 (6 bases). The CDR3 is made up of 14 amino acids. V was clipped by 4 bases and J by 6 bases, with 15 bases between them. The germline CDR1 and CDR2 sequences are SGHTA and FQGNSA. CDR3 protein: CASSSYAGASEAFF. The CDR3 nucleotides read TGTGCCAGCAGCTCATACGCGGGGGCATCTGAAGCTTTCTTT.

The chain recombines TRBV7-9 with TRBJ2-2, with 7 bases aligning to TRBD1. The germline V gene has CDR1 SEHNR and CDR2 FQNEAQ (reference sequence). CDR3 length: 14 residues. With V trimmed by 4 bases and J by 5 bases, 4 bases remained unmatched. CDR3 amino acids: CASSSTTGTGELFF. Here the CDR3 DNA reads TGTGCCAGCAGCTCTACGACAGGGACCGGGGAGCTGTTTTTT.

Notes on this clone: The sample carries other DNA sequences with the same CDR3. The CDR3 spells CASRAGTGGEKLFF. The CDR3 nucleotides are TGTGCCAGCAGGGCCGGGACAGGGGGGGAAAAACTGTTTTTT. This sequence joins TRBV28 and TRBJ1-4, with 11 positions matching TRBD1. CDR3 size: 14 residues. The trim removed 6 bases at V and 8 bases at J, leaving 5 bases unmatched. Germline CDR1 is MDHEN and CDR2 is SYDVKM. Complete variable domain (other parts from reference TRBV28 and TRBJ1-4): DVKVTQSSRYLVKRTGEKVFLECVQDMDHENMFWYRQDPGLGLRLIYFSYDVKMKEKGDIPEGYSVSREKKERFSLILESASTNQTSMYLCASRAGTGGEKLFFGSGTQLSVL.

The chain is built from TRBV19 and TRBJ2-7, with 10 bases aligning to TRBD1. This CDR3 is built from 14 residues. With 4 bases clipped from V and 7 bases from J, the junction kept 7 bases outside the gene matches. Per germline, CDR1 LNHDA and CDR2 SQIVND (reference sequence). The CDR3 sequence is CASSTGTGVWEQYF. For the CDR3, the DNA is TGTGCCAGTAGTACGGGGACAGGGGTATGGGAGCAGTACTTC.

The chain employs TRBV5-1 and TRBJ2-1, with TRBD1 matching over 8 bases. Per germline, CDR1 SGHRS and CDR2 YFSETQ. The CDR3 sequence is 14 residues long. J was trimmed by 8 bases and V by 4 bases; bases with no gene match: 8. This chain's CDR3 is CASSPGQGFDEQFF. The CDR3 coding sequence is TGCGCCAGCAGCCCAGGACAGGGTTTCGATGAGCAGTTCTTC.

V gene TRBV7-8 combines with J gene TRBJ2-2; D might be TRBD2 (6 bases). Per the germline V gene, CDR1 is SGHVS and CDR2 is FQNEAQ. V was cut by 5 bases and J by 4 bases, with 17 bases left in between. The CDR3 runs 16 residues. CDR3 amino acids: CASSPGRGSGTGELFF. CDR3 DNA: TGTGCCAGCAGCCCCGGGAGAGGGTCAGGCACCGGGGAGCTGTTTTTT.

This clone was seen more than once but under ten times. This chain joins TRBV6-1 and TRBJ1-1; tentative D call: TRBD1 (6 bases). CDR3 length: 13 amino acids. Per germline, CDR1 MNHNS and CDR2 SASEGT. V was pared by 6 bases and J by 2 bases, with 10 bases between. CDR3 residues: CASSQDRNTEAFF. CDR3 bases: TGTGCCAGCAGCCAGGACAGAAACACTGAAGCTTTCTTT.

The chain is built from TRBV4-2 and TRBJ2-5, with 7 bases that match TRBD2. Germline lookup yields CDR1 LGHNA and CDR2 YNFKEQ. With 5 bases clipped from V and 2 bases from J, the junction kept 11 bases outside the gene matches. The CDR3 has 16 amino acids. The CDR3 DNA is TGTGCCAGCAGCTTATCCCTTGCGGGAGTGCAAGAGACCCAGTACTTC. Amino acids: CASSLSLAGVQETQYF.

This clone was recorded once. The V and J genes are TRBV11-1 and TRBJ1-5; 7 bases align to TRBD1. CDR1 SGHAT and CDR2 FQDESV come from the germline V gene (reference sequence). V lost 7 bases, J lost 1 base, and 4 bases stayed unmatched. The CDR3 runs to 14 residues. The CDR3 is CASILDRSNQPQHF. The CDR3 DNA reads TGTGCCAGCATCCTGGACAGGAGCAATCAGCCCCAGCATTTT.

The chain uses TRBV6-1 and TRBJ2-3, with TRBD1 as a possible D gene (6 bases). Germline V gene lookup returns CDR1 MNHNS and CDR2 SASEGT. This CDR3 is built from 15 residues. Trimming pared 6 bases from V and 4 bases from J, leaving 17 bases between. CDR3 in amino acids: CASSPGQFFADTQYF. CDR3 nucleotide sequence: TGTGCCAGCAGCCCCGGACAGTTTTTCGCAGATACGCAGTATTTT.

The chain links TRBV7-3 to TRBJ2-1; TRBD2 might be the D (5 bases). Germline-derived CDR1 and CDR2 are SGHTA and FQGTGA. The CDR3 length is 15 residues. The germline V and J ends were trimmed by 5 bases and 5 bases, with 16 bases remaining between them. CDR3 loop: CASSPSPLAHNEQFF. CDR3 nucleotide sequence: TGTGCCAGCAGCCCCTCCCCGCTAGCCCACAATGAGCAGTTCTTC. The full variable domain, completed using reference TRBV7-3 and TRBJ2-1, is GAGVSQTPSNKVTEKGKYVELRCDPISGHTALYWYRQSLGQGPEFLIYFQGTGAADDSGLPNDRFFAVRPEGSVSTLKIQRTERGDSAVYLCASSPSPLAHNEQFFGPGTRLTVL.

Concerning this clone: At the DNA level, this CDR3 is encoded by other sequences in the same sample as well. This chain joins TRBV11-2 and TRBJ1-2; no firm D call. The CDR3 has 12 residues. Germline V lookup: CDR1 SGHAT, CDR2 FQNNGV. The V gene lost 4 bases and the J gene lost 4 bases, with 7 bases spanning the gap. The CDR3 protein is CASSSGGYGYTF. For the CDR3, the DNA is TGTGCCAGCAGCTCCGGCGGCTATGGCTACACCTTC.

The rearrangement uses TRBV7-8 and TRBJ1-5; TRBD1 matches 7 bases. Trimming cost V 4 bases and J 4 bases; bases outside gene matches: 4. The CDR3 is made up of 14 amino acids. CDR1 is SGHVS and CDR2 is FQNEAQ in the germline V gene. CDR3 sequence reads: CASSSDRSNQPQHF. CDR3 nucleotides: TGTGCCAGCAGCTCGGACAGGTCGAATCAGCCCCAGCATTTT.

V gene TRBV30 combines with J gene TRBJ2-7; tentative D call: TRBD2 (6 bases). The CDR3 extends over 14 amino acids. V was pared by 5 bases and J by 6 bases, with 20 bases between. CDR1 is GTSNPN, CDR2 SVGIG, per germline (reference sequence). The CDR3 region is CAWLDDIRGGEQYF. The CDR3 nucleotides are TGTGCCTGGTTAGACGATATTAGGGGAGGCGAGCAGTACTTC.

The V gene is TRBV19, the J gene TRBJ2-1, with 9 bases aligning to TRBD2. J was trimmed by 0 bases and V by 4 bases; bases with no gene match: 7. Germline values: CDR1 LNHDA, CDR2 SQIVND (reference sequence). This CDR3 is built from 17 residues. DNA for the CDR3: TGTGCCAGTAGTAGACTAGCGGTCAAGAGCTCCTACAATGAGCAGTTCTTC. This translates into CASSRLAVKSSYNEQFF.

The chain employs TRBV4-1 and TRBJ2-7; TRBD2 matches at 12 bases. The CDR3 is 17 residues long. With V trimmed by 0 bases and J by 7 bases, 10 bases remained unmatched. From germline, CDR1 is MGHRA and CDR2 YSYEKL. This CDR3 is CASSQELPGLAGHEQYF. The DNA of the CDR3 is TGCGCCAGCAGCCAAGAACTCCCGGGACTAGCGGGTCATGAGCAGTACTTC.

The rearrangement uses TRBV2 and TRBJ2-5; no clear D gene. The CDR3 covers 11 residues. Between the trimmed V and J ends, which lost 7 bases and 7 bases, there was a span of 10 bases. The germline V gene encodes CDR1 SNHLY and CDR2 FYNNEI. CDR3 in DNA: TGTGCCAGCACCCCCGAGCGGACCCAGTACTTC. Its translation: CASTPERTQYF.

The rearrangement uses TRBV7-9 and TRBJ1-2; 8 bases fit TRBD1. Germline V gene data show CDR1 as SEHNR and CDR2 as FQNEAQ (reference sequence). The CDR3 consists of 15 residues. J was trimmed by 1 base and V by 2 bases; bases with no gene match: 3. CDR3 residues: CASSLSQGGNYGYTF. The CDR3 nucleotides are TGTGCCAGCAGCTTATCACAGGGGGGTAACTATGGCTACACCTTC.

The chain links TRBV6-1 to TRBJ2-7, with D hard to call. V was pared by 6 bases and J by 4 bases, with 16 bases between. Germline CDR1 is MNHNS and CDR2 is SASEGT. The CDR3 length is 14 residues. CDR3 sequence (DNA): TGTGCCAGCAGCATAAGGACGGAGAAATACGAGCAGTACTTC. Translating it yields CASSIRTEKYEQYF.

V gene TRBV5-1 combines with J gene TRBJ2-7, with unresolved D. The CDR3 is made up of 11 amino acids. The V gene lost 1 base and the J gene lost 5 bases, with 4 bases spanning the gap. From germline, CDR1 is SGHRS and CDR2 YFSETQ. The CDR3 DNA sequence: TGCGCCAGCAGCTTGTTCAACGAGCAGTACTTC. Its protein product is CASSLFNEQYF.

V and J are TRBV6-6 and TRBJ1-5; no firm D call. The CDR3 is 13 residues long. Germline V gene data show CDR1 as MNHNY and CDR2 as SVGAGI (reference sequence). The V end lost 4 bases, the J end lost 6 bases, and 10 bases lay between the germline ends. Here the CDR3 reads CASSLTSGQPQHF. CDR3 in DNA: TGTGCCAGCAGTTTAACCTCGGGTCAGCCCCAGCATTTT.

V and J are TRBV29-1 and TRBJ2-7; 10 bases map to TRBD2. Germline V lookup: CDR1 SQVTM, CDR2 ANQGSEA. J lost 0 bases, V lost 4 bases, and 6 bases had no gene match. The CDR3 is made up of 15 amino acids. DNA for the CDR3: TGCAGCGTTGTACCCGGGACTAGCGTCTCCTACGAGCAGTACTTC. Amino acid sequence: CSVVPGTSVSYEQYF.

CDR3 bases: TGTGCCAGCAGCTTCGACGGCCCGAATGAGCAGTTCTTC. It codes for CASSFDGPNEQFF. This chain joins TRBV7-2 and TRBJ2-1; D is ambiguous. CDR1 is SGHTA, CDR2 FQGNSA, per germline. The CDR3 runs to 13 residues. Trimming left V 3 bases short and J 7 bases short, with 10 bases between.

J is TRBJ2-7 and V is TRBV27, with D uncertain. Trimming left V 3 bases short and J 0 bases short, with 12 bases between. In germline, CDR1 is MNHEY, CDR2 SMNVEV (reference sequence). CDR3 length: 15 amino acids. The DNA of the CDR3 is TGTGCCAGCAGTTTCCAACCTCTCAGCTCCTACGAGCAGTACTTC. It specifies CASSFQPLSSYEQYF.

CDR3 in amino acids: CASSLDFSGGGYTF. CDR3 DNA sequence: TGTGCCAGCAGCTTAGACTTCTCCGGAGGGGGCTACACCTTC. The V and J genes are TRBV7-8 and TRBJ1-2; no reliable D call. Germline V gene sequence: CDR1 SGHVS, CDR2 FQNEAQ. Trimming shortened V by 1 base and J by 8 bases, and 14 bases separated the two germline ends. The CDR3 is 14 residues long. Filled out from reference TRBV7-8 and TRBJ1-2, the complete variable domain reads GAGVSQSPRYKVAKRGQDVALRCDPISGHVSLFWYQQALGQGPEFLTYFQNEAQLDKSGLPSDRFFAERPEGSVSTLKIQRTQQEDSAVYLCASSLDFSGGGYTFGSGTRLTVV.

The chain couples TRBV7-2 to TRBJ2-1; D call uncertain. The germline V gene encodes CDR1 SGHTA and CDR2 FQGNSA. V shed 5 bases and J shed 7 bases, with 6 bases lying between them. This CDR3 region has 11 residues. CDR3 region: CASSRWNEQFF. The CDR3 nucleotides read TGTGCCAGCAGCCGTTGGAATGAGCAGTTCTTC.